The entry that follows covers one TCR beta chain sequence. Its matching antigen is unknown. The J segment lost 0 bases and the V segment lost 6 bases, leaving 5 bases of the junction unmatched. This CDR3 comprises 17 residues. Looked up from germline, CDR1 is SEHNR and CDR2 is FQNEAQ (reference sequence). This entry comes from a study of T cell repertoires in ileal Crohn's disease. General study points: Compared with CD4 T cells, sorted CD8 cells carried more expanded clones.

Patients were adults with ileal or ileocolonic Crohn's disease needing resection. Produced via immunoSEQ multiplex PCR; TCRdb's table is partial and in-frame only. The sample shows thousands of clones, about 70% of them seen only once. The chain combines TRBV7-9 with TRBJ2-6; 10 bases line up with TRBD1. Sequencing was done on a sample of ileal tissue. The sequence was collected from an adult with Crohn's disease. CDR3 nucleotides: TGTGCCAGCAGTCTTGGACAGGGGGGCTCTGGGGCCAACGTCCTGACTTTC. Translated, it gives CASSLGQGGSGANVLTF.